This T cell receptor beta chain was sequenced in a study of blood T cell repertoires in COVID-19. The CDR3 totals 16 residues. Germline V lookup: CDR1 SGHAT, CDR2 FQNNGV. Trimming cost V 1 base and J 4 bases; bases outside gene matches: 8. The data were produced by immunoSEQ multiplex PCR, yet TCRdb's version contains in-frame clones alone and is incomplete. This table has 140,000 to 150,000 clones, approximately 80% appearing once. Sequenced: peripheral blood. This clonotype originated in a man aged 65-85 years who had recovered from COVID-19. V and J are TRBV11-2 and TRBJ2-7, with 9 bases fitting TRBD2. The CDR3 nucleotides are TGTGCCAGCAGCTTAGTGCCCCTAGCGGGGAAATACGAGCAGTACTTC. Amino acids: CASSLVPLAGKYEQYF.